Included here is one TCR beta chain sequence, with context. The data derive from a study of T cell changes during pregnancy in multiple sclerosis. TCRdb's table, derived via immunoSEQ multiplex PCR, lists solely in-frame clones and lacks some. Among 75,000 to 100,000 clones, around 92% were seen once, and the ten largest hold more than 1.5%. Source: peripheral blood, taken after pregnancy. This clonotype was sampled from a female donor in good health, enrolled as a control in a pregnancy study.

Here the CDR3 reads CARAGTPGSDTF. In DNA, the CDR3 is TGTGCCAGAGCCGGGACACCCGGCTCTGACACCTTC. The chain combines TRBV7-3 with TRBJ1-2, with D perhaps TRBD1 (6 bases). The germline V and J ends were trimmed by 9 bases and 12 bases, with 20 bases remaining between them. CDR1 is SGHTA, CDR2 FQGTGA, per germline. This CDR3 has 12 amino acids.